Described below is a single T cell receptor beta chain sequence and its context. Its antigen is unidentified. It was with 60 Vbeta and 13 Jbeta primers that the PCR ran. Clones were sequenced by immunoSEQ multiplex PCR, and TCRdb holds only the in-frame ones, with some missing. Found here are some 220,000 clones, approximately 78% of them singletons; the top ten hold more than 0.45%. This entry is derived from a study of cytomegalovirus exposure and HLA in healthy donors. Findings of the study overall: Immune exposure information available was restricted to CMV serostatus. Cytomegalovirus-associated TCR beta chains were listed, numbering 150 to 200. Earlier results showed most TCR beta V segments being productive about 87% or about 30% of the time. Across donors, most TCRs were seen rarely, yet some public ones were widespread.

Germline V gene lookup returns CDR1 MRHNA and CDR2 SNTAGT. V lost 0 bases and J 6 bases, leaving 11 bases between the germline ends. CDR3 length: 14 amino acids. The source material was PBMCs. This receptor was obtained from a boy aged 5-17 years in good health and CMV-seronegative. This sequence joins TRBV6-4 and TRBJ1-2; D perhaps matches TRBD1 (6 bases). The CDR3 loop is CASSDSQGMDGYTF. CDR3 bases: TGTGCCAGCAGTGACTCTCAGGGGATGGATGGCTACACCTTC.